A selection of T cell receptor beta chains follows, all from one sample in a study of regulatory T cells in long-lasting Graves disease. TCRdb analysed the multiplex PCR reads with MiXCR anew, one entry per CDR3 protein. The data show 390,000 or so distinct CDR3 sequences, approximately 12% seen once. These same records also appear under a second study, on T cells in Graves' hyperthyroidism and ophthalmopathy.

The material sequenced was peripheral blood mononuclear cells (PBMCs), taken at new diagnosis, from a patient treated with antithyroid drugs. All receptors come from a young woman with Graves disease. Both conserved end residues are part of each CDR3. D genes are given only for firm matches. Clone size is given for some rows only: seen once, a few or many times, or a class if the clone is expanded.

D | size | J | V | DNA | CDR3
- | many | TRBJ2-7 | TRBV28 | TGTGCCAGCAGCCACAGGGACGGCACCTACGAGCAGTACTTC | CASSHRDGTYEQYF
- | few | TRBJ2-5 | TRBV11-2 | TGTGCCAGCAGCCACGAGTCACGAGGGGCCCAGTACTTC | CASSHESRGAQYF
TRBD1 | many | TRBJ1-2 | TRBV7-2 | TGTGCCAGCAGCCAAGGACAGGGCGCAGTCCTGAAAGGCTACACCTTC | CASSQGQGAVLKGYTF
- | many | TRBJ1-5 | TRBV6-2/TRBV6-3 | TGTGCCAGCAGTCGCGGGACAAACAGCAATCAGCCCCAGCATTTT | CASSRGTNSNQPQHF
- | - | TRBJ1-5 | TRBV6-1 | TGTGCCAGCAGTGAACTGGCAGGGGTCAATCAGCCCCAGCATTTT | CASSELAGVNQPQHF
- | many | TRBJ2-1 | TRBV6-2/TRBV6-3 | TGTGCCAGCATGAGGTACAATGAGCAGTTCTTC | CASMRYNEQFF
- | many | TRBJ1-1 | TRBV12-3/TRBV12-4 | TGTGCCAGTGCGGGACTCTCGAACACTGAAGCTTTCTTT | CASAGLSNTEAFF
TRBD1 | few | TRBJ1-2 | TRBV4-3 | TGCGCCAGCAGCCAAGCTGTAGGGACAGGGATGAACGATGGCTACACCTTC | CASSQAVGTGMNDGYTF
- | many | TRBJ1-1 | TRBV7-9 | TGTGCCAGCAGCTTAGTCACACGGAACACTGAAGCTTTCTTT | CASSLVTRNTEAFF
- | - | TRBJ2-3 | TRBV6-1 | TGTGCCAGCAGTACCGCGGGGGCCGTCACAGATACGCAGTATTTT | CASSTAGAVTDTQYF
TRBD2 | many | TRBJ2-1 | TRBV19 | TGTGCCAGTAGTCCGGGACTAGCGGCCGTTAATGAGCAGTTCTTC | CASSPGLAAVNEQFF
TRBD1 | many | TRBJ1-1 | TRBV20-1 | TGCAGTGTTAGTCATCGGACAGGGGGCTCCACTGAAGCTTTCTTT | CSVSHRTGGSTEAFF
TRBD1 | many | TRBJ2-5 | TRBV7-2 | TGTGCCAGCAGCTCCGGGACAGGGTACGAAGAGACCCAGTACTTC | CASSSGTGYEETQYF
TRBD2 | many | TRBJ2-3 | TRBV29-1 | TGCAGCGTTGAAGTTGTGGCTAGCGGGAGCGGTTGGACAGATACGCAGTATTTT | CSVEVVASGSGWTDTQYF
- | - | TRBJ1-4 | TRBV4-1 | TGCGCCAGCAGCCATACTAAAAAACAGGTTAAAGGAGAAAAACTGTTTTTT | CASSHTKKQVKGEKLFF
- | many | TRBJ1-1 | TRBV28 | TGTGCCAGCAGTTTTTCCCCATCGAGCACTGAAGCTTTCTTT | CASSFSPSSTEAFF
- | many | TRBJ2-3 | TRBV18 | TGTGCCAGCTCGCTCACCCCAATGAAAGATACGCAGTATTTT | CASSLTPMKDTQYF
- | many | TRBJ1-2 | TRBV2 | TGTGCCAGCAGTGAACCGCAATCCAACAAAAACTATGGCTACACCTTC | CASSEPQSNKNYGYTF
- | - | TRBJ2-3 | TRBV28 | TGTGCCAGCAGTCATTTAGGGGGGACGGGGACGAGCACAGATACGCAGTATTTT | CASSHLGGTGTSTDTQYF
- | few | TRBJ2-5 | TRBV7-2 | TGTGCCAGCAGCCCTCGTCCAGGGGGAGGGGAGACCCAGTACTTC | CASSPRPGGGETQYF
TRBD2 | many | TRBJ2-3 | TRBV27 | TGTGCCAGCAGTTTAGGGCTAGCGGGAGTCGCAGATACGCAGTATTTT | CASSLGLAGVADTQYF
- | many | TRBJ2-1 | TRBV20-1 | TGCAGTGCTAGGGGAGATTCCTACAATGAGCAGTTCTTC | CSARGDSYNEQFF
- | many | TRBJ2-7 | TRBV7-2 | TGTACCAGCAGCCCTAGTCACAGGGCCAGGCCATCCTACGAGCAGTACTTC | CTSSPSHRARPSYEQYF
- | many | TRBJ2-3 | TRBV10-3 | TGTGCCATCAGCCTCGGACAGAGCGATACGCAGTATTTT | CAISLGQSDTQYF
- | many | TRBJ2-5 | TRBV6-1 | TGTGCCAGCAAGGTAGTCCAGCGAGAAGAGACCCAGTACTTC | CASKVVQREETQYF
- | - | TRBJ1-1 | TRBV7-9 | TGTGCCAGCAGCTTAGCCCGGACGACTCAGGTACCGAACACTGAAGCTTTCTTT | CASSLARTTQVPNTEAFF
- | many | TRBJ2-7 | TRBV5-1 | TGCGCCAGCAGCTCCGGACATCGGGTTGAGGTGGTCTACGAGCAGTACTTC | CASSSGHRVEVVYEQYF
- | many | TRBJ2-3 | TRBV28 | TGTGCCAGCAGCTCGTGGGGGGATACGCAGTATTTT | CASSSWGDTQYF
- | - | TRBJ1-1 | TRBV27 | TGTGCCAGCAGTCCTGACCCCAGCGAACCCGAAGCTTTCTTT | CASSPDPSEPEAFF
- | - | TRBJ1-1 | TRBV19 | TGTGCCAGTAGTATAGGGAGCACTGAAGCTTTCTTT | CASSIGSTEAFF
- | many | TRBJ1-2 | TRBV12-3/TRBV12-4 | TGTGCCAGCAGTCTCGGGGAGTATGGCTACACCTTC | CASSLGEYGYTF
TRBD2 | many | TRBJ2-1 | TRBV29-1 | TGCAGCGTTGCGGGACTAGCGGAGACGTACAATGAGCAGTTCTTC | CSVAGLAETYNEQFF
TRBD1 | many | TRBJ2-3 | TRBV7-9 | TGTGCCAGCAACAACGGGGCAGGGGGCTCAGATACGCAGTATTTT | CASNNGAGGSDTQYF
- | - | TRBJ2-7 | TRBV29-1 | TGCAGCGTTGAAGATCCGGCAGGGGCTATAGACTTC | CSVEDPAGAIDF
TRBD1 | - | TRBJ2-5 | TRBV7-7 | TGTGCTAGCAGCACCTGGGACAGCTGGGGTCAAGAGACCCAGTACTTC | CASSTWDSWGQETQYF
- | many | TRBJ1-5 | TRBV6-5 | TGTGCCAGCAGTTACTCCGGACGGCAGCCCCAGCATTTT | CASSYSGRQPQHF
- | - | TRBJ2-3 | TRBV30 | TGTGCCTGGACCTCAAATTTCGGGGCCTTGGCAGATACGCAGTATTTT | CAWTSNFGALADTQYF
TRBD1 | - | TRBJ2-5 | TRBV12-3/TRBV12-4 | TGTGCCAGCAGTACAGGGGACAGTTACCAAGAGACCCAGTACTTC | CASSTGDSYQETQYF
TRBD1 | - | TRBJ1-1 | TRBV7-9 | TGTGCCAGCAGCTGGGGACAGGGGAGAGGCACTGAAGCTTTCTTT | CASSWGQGRGTEAFF
- | many | TRBJ1-1 | TRBV10-3 | TGTGCCGCACGGGTTTATGACGGGGCTGGGGACACTGAAGCTTTCTTT | CAARVYDGAGDTEAFF